This T cell receptor beta chain is drawn from a study of post-analysis software for immune sequencing data. Unique molecular identifiers were present in the TCR beta cDNA libraries. One entry per CDR3 protein, called by TCRdb with MiXCR from the PCR reads. The sample has about 680,000 distinct CDR3 sequences; 59% are singletons. The sample taken for sequencing was blood. This clonotype was obtained from a girl aged 2-10 years with multiple sclerosis.

The CDR3 region is CASSPIGRTGLNEQFF. CDR3 nucleotide sequence: TGTGCCAGCAGTCCTATCGGAAGGACAGGGCTTAATGAGCAGTTCTTC. The chain recombines TRBV27 with TRBJ2-1; 8 nucleotides match TRBD1. Germline V lookup: CDR1 MNHEY, CDR2 SMNVEV (reference sequence). This CDR3 comprises 16 residues. The ends lost 5 bases at V and 7 bases at J; junction bases unmatched: 13.